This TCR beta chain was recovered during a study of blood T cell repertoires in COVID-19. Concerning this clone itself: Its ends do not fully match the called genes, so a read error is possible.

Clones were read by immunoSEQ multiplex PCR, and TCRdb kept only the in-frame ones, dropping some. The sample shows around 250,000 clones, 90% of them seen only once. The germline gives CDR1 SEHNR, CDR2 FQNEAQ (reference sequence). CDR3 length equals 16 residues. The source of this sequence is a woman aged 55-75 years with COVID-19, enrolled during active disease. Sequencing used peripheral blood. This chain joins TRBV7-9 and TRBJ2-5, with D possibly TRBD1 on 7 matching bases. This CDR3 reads CASSEGGTGAQGTQYF. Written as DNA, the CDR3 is TGTGCCAGCAGCGAGGGGGGCACAGGGGCCCAAGGGACCCAGTACTTC.